What follows are 10 T cell receptor beta chains derived from one specimen sequenced in a study of cytomegalovirus exposure and HLA in healthy donors. The PCR used 60 Vbeta and 13 Jbeta primers. Clones were sequenced by immunoSEQ multiplex PCR, and TCRdb holds only the in-frame ones, with some missing. This sample's table has approximately 120,000 clones. Sequencing used PBMCs. These receptor sequences come from a man in his forties in good health and CMV-seronegative.

The chain joins TRBV2 to TRBJ2-1; 9 bases map to TRBD2. Trimming cost V 7 bases and J 12 bases; bases outside gene matches: 16. The germline CDR1 and CDR2 sequences are SNHLY and FYNNEI. The CDR3 contains 15 residues. CDR3 in amino acids: CASNPTSGTALRQFF. The DNA for the CDR3 is TGTGCCAGCAATCCGACTAGCGGAACAGCGTTGCGGCAGTTCTTC.

This chain uses TRBV7-6 with TRBJ2-3; perhaps TRBD1 as D (7 bases). Germline V gives CDR1 SGHVS, CDR2 FNYEAQ. CDR3 size: 17 residues. V lost 2 bases to trimming and J lost 0 bases, with 15 bases between them. CDR3 sequence: CASSLRGQGGSTDTQYF. The DNA for the CDR3 is TGTGCCAGCAGCTTAAGGGGGCAGGGGGGAAGCACAGATACGCAGTATTTT.

Comments on this clone: A read error may produce the germline difference seen at one junction end. The V and J genes are TRBV4-1 and TRBJ2-3; 11 nucleotides agree with TRBD2. This CDR3 contains 16 residues. The germline V gene has CDR1 MGHRA and CDR2 YSYEKL. CDR3 coding DNA: TGTGCCAGCAGCCAAGAACTAGCGGGAGCTACAGATACGCAGTATTTT. Translating gives CASSQELAGATDTQYF.

Comment on this clone: The junction shows a germline mismatch at one end, possibly a read error. The chain links TRBV7-7 to TRBJ2-7; a weak D match, TRBD2 (5 bases). Per the germline V gene, CDR1 is SSHAT and CDR2 is FNYEAQ (reference sequence). The CDR3 has 15 residues. As DNA, the CDR3 is TGTGCTAGCAGCTTGGCTGCGGGTGGTGCGTACGAGCAGTACTTC. Protein sequence: CASSLAAGGAYEQYF.

The chain is built from TRBV7-8 and TRBJ1-1, with D possibly TRBD1 on 6 matching bases. The ends were cut back, 5 bases at V and 1 base at J, with 17 bases in the middle. Looked up from germline, CDR1 is SGHVS and CDR2 is FQNEAQ. The CDR3 has 16 amino acids. CDR3 DNA: TGTGCCAGCAGCCCTACCGGGACAAAGGGGAACACTGAAGCTTTCTTT. It codes for CASSPTGTKGNTEAFF.

This chain uses TRBV6-6 with TRBJ2-7; 7 nucleotides align to TRBD1. Germline CDR1 MNHNY, CDR2 SVGAGI (reference sequence). This CDR3 region has 13 residues. After removal of 5 bases from V and 3 bases from J, the junction contained 4 bases not matched to a gene. The CDR3 coding sequence is TGTGCCAGCAGTAGGGACAGAAGCTACGAGCAGTACTTC. The encoded protein is CASSRDRSYEQYF.

The J gene is TRBJ2-7, the V gene TRBV6-5; weak D call: TRBD1 (6 bases). The CDR3 length is 15 residues. Per germline, CDR1 MNHEY and CDR2 SVGAGI. The V and J ends lost 4 bases and 6 bases respectively, with 19 bases between them. CDR3 region: CASSFTTGTIGEQYF. As DNA, the CDR3 is TGTGCCAGCAGTTTCACAACCGGGACAATCGGCGAGCAGTACTTC.

The chain uses TRBV4-2 and TRBJ2-7; 7 bases are shared with TRBD2. CDR3 length equals 13 residues. V lost 1 base to trimming and J lost 9 bases; unmatched junction nucleotides: 6. Germline CDR1 and CDR2: LGHNA and YNFKEQ. The DNA of the CDR3 is TGTGCCAGCAGCCAAGCGACTAGCCAAAGGCAGTACTTC. Residues: CASSQATSQRQYF.

J is TRBJ2-1 and V is TRBV19; 10 bases match TRBD2. Germline V lookup: CDR1 LNHDA, CDR2 SQIVND (reference sequence). V gave up 6 bases and J gave up 10 bases; unmatched junction bases: 12. This CDR3 has 15 residues. This CDR3 reads CASRVAGGNREEQFF. The CDR3 region has the DNA TGTGCCAGTAGGGTAGCGGGAGGTAATAGGGAGGAGCAGTTCTTC. The whole variable domain, filled in from reference TRBV19 and TRBJ2-1, reads DGGITQSPKYLFRKEGQNVTLSCEQNLNHDAMYWYRQDPGQGLRLIYYSQIVNDFQKGDIAEGYSVSREKKESFPLTVTSAQKNPTAFYLCASRVAGGNREEQFFGPGTRLTVL.

The chain couples TRBV19 to TRBJ2-7; 7 bases are shared with TRBD1. Germline CDR1 is LNHDA and CDR2 is SQIVND (reference sequence). This CDR3 region has 15 residues. The V and J ends lost 6 bases and 3 bases, in that order; junction bases with no gene match: 11. The CDR3 region is CASRPRGGQSYEQYF. CDR3 in DNA: TGTGCCAGTAGACCCCGAGGGGGACAGAGCTACGAGCAGTACTTC.